The 28 T cell receptor beta chains listed next were all sequenced from one sample in a study of shared clonotypes between healthy human individuals. Sequenced by immunoSEQ multiplex PCR; TCRdb stores in-frame clones only, minus some. The repertoire holds fewer than 400,000 clones, with around 72% as singletons. The sample comprised memory CD4+ T cells sorted from blood. Subset defined: CD45RA-negative fraction. These TCRs come from a man aged 25 to 40 in good health.

The V and J genes are TRBV5-6 and TRBJ2-5; D is possibly TRBD1 (6 bases). V shed 4 bases and J shed 4 bases, with 14 bases lying between them. From germline, CDR1 is SGHDT and CDR2 YYEEEE. This CDR3 spans 14 amino acids. The chain's CDR3 is CASSPAGTPETQYF. The CDR3 region has the DNA TGTGCCAGCAGCCCGGCTGGGACACCAGAGACCCAGTACTTC. Drawing the rest from reference TRBV5-6 and TRBJ2-5, the complete variable domain is DAGVTQSPTHLIKTRGQQVTLRCSPKSGHDTVSWYQQALGQGPQFIFQYYEEEERQRGNFPDRFSGHQFPNYSSELNVNALLLGDSALYLCASSPAGTPETQYFGPGTRLLVL.

The rearrangement joins TRBV11-1 to TRBJ2-5; 15 nucleotides line up with TRBD2. This CDR3 comprises 17 residues. The junction had 10 bases not matched to a gene; V was cut back by 5 bases and J by 6 bases. The germline V gene encodes CDR1 SGHAT and CDR2 FQDESV (reference sequence). The CDR3 loop is CASSPWTSGRARKTQYF. The CDR3 DNA reads as TGTGCCAGCAGCCCCTGGACTAGCGGGAGGGCCCGGAAGACCCAGTACTTC.

This clone was counted a single time. The rearrangement links TRBV29-1 to TRBJ2-1, with TRBD2 identical over 9 bases. After removal of 4 bases from V and 4 bases from J, the junction contained 5 bases not matched to a gene. CDR1 is SQVTM and CDR2 is ANQGSEA in the germline V gene. This CDR3 is built from 14 residues. The CDR3, as DNA: TGCAGCGTTGTAAGCCTAGCGGGATACAATGAGCAGTTCTTC. Protein sequence: CSVVSLAGYNEQFF.

The chain uses TRBV5-1 and TRBJ2-1, with 14 bases that match TRBD2. The CDR3 sequence is 19 residues long. Trimming at V came to 4 bases and at J to 2 bases, leaving 11 bases not matched to a gene. The germline gives CDR1 SGHRS, CDR2 YFSETQ. Written as DNA, the CDR3 is TGCGCCAGCAGCGTGCCGGGACTAGCGGGAGAGGAGGCCTACAATGAGCAGTTCTTC. It translates to CASSVPGLAGEEAYNEQFF.

The rearrangement uses TRBV15 and TRBJ2-1; D is unresolved. This CDR3 contains 15 residues. The germline gives CDR1 LNHNV, CDR2 YYDKDF (reference sequence). Trimming took off 0 bases at V and 3 bases at J, with 9 bases between the two ends. The CDR3 DNA sequence: TGTGCCACCAGCAGAGATTTGGCTGGCTACAATGAGCAGTTCTTC. This encodes CATSRDLAGYNEQFF.

In this sample, this clone turned up a few times. The chain employs TRBV28 and TRBJ1-2, with D possibly matching TRBD1 (6 bases). The CDR3 totals 14 residues. The germline gives CDR1 MDHEN, CDR2 SYDVKM. Between the trimmed V and J ends, which lost 5 bases and 4 bases, there was a span of 14 bases. CDR3 sequence reads: CASSRSGTSYGYTF. Here the CDR3 DNA reads TGTGCCAGCAGTAGATCCGGGACAAGCTATGGCTACACCTTC.

This sequence joins TRBV7-8 and TRBJ1-1, with 10 bases that match TRBD1. V gave up 2 bases and J gave up 11 bases; unmatched junction bases: 8. Germline CDR1 and CDR2: SGHVS and FQNEAQ. This CDR3 is 14 amino acids long. CDR3 nucleotide sequence: TGTGCCAGCAGCTTAACCGACAGGGGGCAGGATGCTTTCTTT. It codes for CASSLTDRGQDAFF. The entire variable domain, with the rest obtained from reference TRBV7-8 and TRBJ1-1, is as follows: GAGVSQSPRYKVAKRGQDVALRCDPISGHVSLFWYQQALGQGPEFLTYFQNEAQLDKSGLPSDRFFAERPEGSVSTLKIQRTQQEDSAVYLCASSLTDRGQDAFFGQGTRLTVV.

The J gene is TRBJ1-2, the V gene TRBV7-8; no reliable D call. Germline loops: CDR1 SGHVS, CDR2 FQNEAQ. This CDR3 is built from 15 residues. V was pared by 1 base and J by 4 bases, with 13 bases between. The CDR3 loop is CASSLGTASGYGYTF. CDR3 nucleotides: TGTGCCAGCAGCTTAGGGACCGCGAGCGGCTATGGCTACACCTTC. Supplemented by reference TRBV7-8 and TRBJ1-2, the full variable domain reads GAGVSQSPRYKVAKRGQDVALRCDPISGHVSLFWYQQALGQGPEFLTYFQNEAQLDKSGLPSDRFFAERPEGSVSTLKIQRTQQEDSAVYLCASSLGTASGYGYTFGSGTRLTVV.

Written as DNA, the CDR3 is TGTGCCAGCAGCTCAACGGATGGTCTCGACTTACGCGAGCAGTACTTC. Translated, it gives CASSSTDGLDLREQYF. The V and J genes are TRBV7-2 and TRBJ2-7, with no clear D. Germline CDR1 reads SGHTA; CDR2 reads FQGNSA. Trimming took 4 bases from V and 6 from J, leaving 22 bases between them. CDR3 length: 16 residues. Variable domain in full (rest from reference TRBV7-2 and TRBJ2-7): GAGVSQSPSNKVTEKGKDVELRCDPISGHTALYWYRQSLGQGLEFLIYFQGNSAPDKSGLPSDRFSAERTGGSVSTLTIQRTQQEDSAVYLCASSSTDGLDLREQYFGPGTRLTVT.

The chain recombines TRBV7-2 with TRBJ2-7, with no clear D. Germline CDR1 is SGHTA and CDR2 is FQGNSA. The CDR3 is 15 amino acids. V lost 2 bases and J lost 7, with 18 bases in between. CDR3 region: CASSLLPHDSREQYF. CDR3 sequence (DNA): TGTGCCAGCAGCTTACTGCCCCACGACTCTAGGGAGCAGTACTTC. The whole variable domain, filled in from reference TRBV7-2 and TRBJ2-7, reads GAGVSQSPSNKVTEKGKDVELRCDPISGHTALYWYRQSLGQGLEFLIYFQGNSAPDKSGLPSDRFSAERTGGSVSTLTIQRTQQEDSAVYLCASSLLPHDSREQYFGPGTRLTVT.

The chain is built from TRBV4-3 and TRBJ1-4, with 7 bases fitting TRBD1. The CDR3 contains 15 residues. The V and J ends lost 0 bases and 7 bases, in that order; junction bases with no gene match: 5. Germline V gene sequence: CDR1 LGHNA, CDR2 YSLEER. CDR3 DNA: TGCGCCAGCAGCCAAGACAGGGGGTCCGGTGAAAAACTGTTTTTT. Translation: CASSQDRGSGEKLFF.

This clone has only a few counts. V gene TRBV19 combines with J gene TRBJ1-1, with TRBD1 as a possible D gene (5 bases). Trimming stripped 5 bases from V and 5 bases from J, with 18 bases between. The length of the CDR3 is 15 residues. In germline, CDR1 is LNHDA, CDR2 SQIVND (reference sequence). The CDR3 region has the DNA TGTGCCAGTAGTTCCAACTCCCCGGGGGGGACTGAAGCTTTCTTT. Residues: CASSSNSPGGTEAFF. Full variable domain (remainder filled in from reference TRBV19 and TRBJ1-1): DGGITQSPKYLFRKEGQNVTLSCEQNLNHDAMYWYRQDPGQGLRLIYYSQIVNDFQKGDIAEGYSVSREKKESFPLTVTSAQKNPTAFYLCASSSNSPGGTEAFFGQGTRLTVV.

This rearrangement joins TRBV6-4 to TRBJ2-1; the D gene is possibly TRBD1 (6 bases). Trimming cost V 6 bases and J 6 bases, with 15 bases left between them. The germline V gene encodes CDR1 MRHNA and CDR2 SNTAGT. The CDR3 sequence is 14 residues long. The DNA for the CDR3 is TGTGCCAGCAGCCCAGGGGTTGGAGGCAATGAGCAGTTCTTC. Its translation: CASSPGVGGNEQFF.

As DNA, the CDR3 is TGTGCCAGCAGCTCGGCCCCGGCTGGAAACACCATATATTTT. Translating gives CASSSAPAGNTIYF. The chain uses TRBV5-6 and TRBJ1-3; the D is unclear. This CDR3 is 14 amino acids long. Germline V gene data show CDR1 as SGHDT and CDR2 as YYEEEE. Trimming removed 3 bases at V and 2 bases at J, with 9 bases between.

The chain links TRBV9 to TRBJ2-1; D call uncertain. Germline values: CDR1 SGDLS, CDR2 YYNGEE. The CDR3 has 13 residues. Trimming shortened V by 3 bases and J by 9 bases, and 13 bases separated the two germline ends. CDR3 residues: CASSGNVDGEQFF. The CDR3 DNA reads as TGTGCCAGCAGCGGAAATGTGGACGGTGAGCAGTTCTTC.

J is TRBJ2-3 and V is TRBV29-1; tentatively, D is TRBD2 (6 bases). There are 14 residues in the CDR3. The germline V and J ends were trimmed by 5 bases and 1 base, with 13 bases remaining between them. Germline CDR1 is SQVTM and CDR2 is ANQGSEA. The CDR3 is CSVRDASGTDTQYF. CDR3 in DNA: TGCAGCGTTCGAGATGCTAGCGGCACAGATACGCAGTATTTT.

The gene calls are TRBV5-1 and TRBJ2-5, with 14 bases identical to TRBD2. Trimming at V came to 4 bases and at J to 6 bases, leaving 11 bases not matched to a gene. CDR3 length: 17 residues. CDR1 and CDR2 (germline): SGHRS, YFSETQ. The CDR3 nucleotides read TGCGCCAGCAGCCCCCGGGCCGGGACTAGCGGGAGCCAGACCCAGTACTTC. Its translation is CASSPRAGTSGSQTQYF. The variable domain in full, with the rest retrieved from reference TRBV5-1 and TRBJ2-5, is KAGVTQTPRYLIKTRGQQVTLSCSPISGHRSVSWYQQTPGQGLQFLFEYFSETQRNKGNFPGRFSGRQFSNSRSEMNVSTLELGDSALYLCASSPRAGTSGSQTQYFGPGTRLLVL.

The rearrangement joins TRBV4-2 to TRBJ2-1, with TRBD2 identical over 7 bases. Trimming took 1 base from V and 3 from J; bases not matched to a gene: 9. Germline assignment: CDR1 LGHNA and CDR2 YNFKEQ. This CDR3 region has 17 residues. This CDR3 reads CASSQALRGSYYNEQFF. The CDR3 coding sequence is TGTGCCAGCAGCCAAGCTCTTCGCGGGAGCTACTACAATGAGCAGTTCTTC.

The CDR3 DNA reads TGTGCCAGCTCACTTAGACAGGGGGGGAATTCACCCCTCCACTTT. This codes for CASSLRQGGNSPLHF. The J gene is TRBJ1-6, the V gene TRBV18; the match to TRBD1 covers 9 bases. CDR3 length: 15 amino acids. CDR1 and CDR2 from the germline V gene are KGHSH and LQKENI. V trimming: 4 bases; J trimming: 7 bases; junction bases outside the gene matches: 5. Using reference TRBV18 and TRBJ1-6 for the parts outside the CDR3, the full variable domain is NAGVMQNPRHLVRRRGQEARLRCSPMKGHSHVYWYRQLPEEGLKFMVYLQKENIIDESGMPKERFSAEFPKEGPSILRIQQVVRGDSAAYFCASSLRQGGNSPLHFGNGTRLTVT.

The chain joins TRBV5-6 to TRBJ1-1, with a weak D call TRBD1 (6 bases). Germline CDR1 is SGHDT and CDR2 is YYEEEE. Trimming removed 4 bases at V and 1 base at J, with 14 bases between. This CDR3 comprises 15 residues. The CDR3 nucleotides are TGTGCCAGCAGCCAACCAGGGACACAGAACACTGAAGCTTTCTTT. It yields the protein CASSQPGTQNTEAFF.

This chain connects TRBV25-1 to TRBJ2-1; D is unresolved. With 6 bases removed from V and 4 bases from J, the gap between germline ends came to 4 bases. Looked up from germline, CDR1 is MGHDK and CDR2 is SYGVNS. The CDR3 extends over 11 amino acids. CDR3 region: CASRMYNEQFF. DNA for the CDR3: TGTGCCAGCAGGATGTACAATGAGCAGTTCTTC. The complete variable domain, with remaining parts taken from reference TRBV25-1 and TRBJ2-1, reads EADIYQTPRYLVIGTGKKITLECSQTMGHDKMYWYQQDPGMELHLIHYSYGVNSTEKGDLSSESTVSRIRTEHFPLTLESARPSHTSQYLCASRMYNEQFFGPGTRLTVL.

This chain connects TRBV7-8 to TRBJ1-2; D unclear. The CDR3 extends over 13 amino acids. CDR1 SGHVS and CDR2 FQNEAQ come from the germline V gene. Trimming stripped 1 base from V and 5 bases from J, with 8 bases between. The CDR3 DNA reads TGTGCCAGCAGCTTAGACATACAATATGGCTACACCTTC. Translated: CASSLDIQYGYTF.

The chain has TRBV5-1 and TRBJ2-1, with 9 bases lining up with TRBD2. J gave up 5 bases and V 0 bases, and 3 bases lay outside the gene matches. The CDR3 runs 15 residues. CDR1 and CDR2 (germline): SGHRS, YFSETQ. CDR3 sequence (DNA): TGCGCCAGCAGCTTGGATGGACTAGCGCACAATGAGCAGTTCTTC. Translation gives CASSLDGLAHNEQFF.

V and J are TRBV5-1 and TRBJ2-7; D is perhaps TRBD2 (6 bases). The CDR3 covers 13 residues. The V and J ends lost 8 bases and 4 bases respectively, with 16 bases between them. CDR1 and CDR2 (germline): SGHRS, YFSETQ. The CDR3 nucleotides are TGCGCCAGTTGGTTGGAGGGAGAATACGAGCAGTACTTC. This translates into CASWLEGEYEQYF.

V is TRBV19 and J is TRBJ2-7; 10 nucleotides match TRBD2. With V trimmed by 5 bases and J by 4 bases, 20 bases remained unmatched. From germline, CDR1 is LNHDA and CDR2 SQIVND (reference sequence). This CDR3 spans 19 amino acids. The CDR3 DNA reads as TGTGCCAGTAGTCGGATTTTACCGGGAGCCGGGACTAGCGTGTACGAGCAGTACTTC. As protein: CASSRILPGAGTSVYEQYF.

Points on this clone: An end of the junction does not agree with germline; a read error may underlie this. V gene TRBV4-2 combines with J gene TRBJ1-1, with D possibly being TRBD1 (6 bases). The CDR3 consists of 14 residues. Germline lookup yields CDR1 LGHNA and CDR2 YNFKEQ. The CDR3 nucleotides are TGTGCCAGCAGCGAGGGGAGACAGGCCCCTAGTCGTCACTTT. Its translation: CASSEGRQAPSRHF.

The chain carries TRBV28 and TRBJ2-7; TRBD1 matches at 7 bases. The CDR3 extends over 14 amino acids. Germline V CDR1 and CDR2: MDHEN, SYDVKM. V was clipped by 8 bases and J by 5 bases; unmatched bases: 12. CDR3 sequence (DNA): TGTGCCAGCCGCCCTGAGGGGGCTAGGGACGAGCAGTACTTC. This codes for CASRPEGARDEQYF. Drawing the rest from reference TRBV28 and TRBJ2-7, the complete variable domain is DVKVTQSSRYLVKRTGEKVFLECVQDMDHENMFWYRQDPGLGLRLIYFSYDVKMKEKGDIPEGYSVSREKKERFSLILESASTNQTSMYLCASRPEGARDEQYFGPGTRLTVT.

This chain uses TRBV7-9 with TRBJ2-3; D perhaps matches TRBD1 (6 bases). Germline V CDR1 and CDR2: SEHNR, FQNEAQ (reference sequence). Trimming cost V 3 bases and J 4 bases, with 17 bases left between them. The CDR3 totals 16 residues. This chain's CDR3 is CASSFTGRGKADTQYF. CDR3 DNA sequence: TGTGCCAGCAGCTTTACTGGCAGGGGTAAGGCAGATACGCAGTATTTT.